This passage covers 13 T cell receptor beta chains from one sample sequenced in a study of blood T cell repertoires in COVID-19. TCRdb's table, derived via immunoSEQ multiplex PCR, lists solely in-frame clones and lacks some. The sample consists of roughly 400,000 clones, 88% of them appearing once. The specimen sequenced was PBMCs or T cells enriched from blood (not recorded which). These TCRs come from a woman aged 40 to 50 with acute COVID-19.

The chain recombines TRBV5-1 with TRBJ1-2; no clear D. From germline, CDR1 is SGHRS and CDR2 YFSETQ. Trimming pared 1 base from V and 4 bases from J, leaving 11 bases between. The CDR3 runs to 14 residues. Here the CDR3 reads CASSLRSGVYGYTF. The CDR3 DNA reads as TGCGCCAGCAGCTTGCGGTCCGGAGTCTATGGCTACACCTTC.

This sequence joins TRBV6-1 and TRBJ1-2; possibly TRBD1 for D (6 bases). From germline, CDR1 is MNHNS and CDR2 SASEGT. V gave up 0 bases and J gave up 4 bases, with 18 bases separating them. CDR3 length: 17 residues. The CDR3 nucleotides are TGTGCCAGCAGTGAAGCGCGGAAAGGGGGAGCCCGCTATGGCTACACCTTC. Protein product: CASSEARKGGARYGYTF.

CDR3 nucleotide sequence: TGTGCCAGCAGTTTTACAGGGCACCGGGACCAGAGGGGCGAGCAGTTCTTC. The encoded protein is CASSFTGHRDQRGEQFF. The chain uses TRBV27 and TRBJ2-1, with a possible D match to TRBD1 (6 bases). CDR3 length: 17 amino acids. CDR1 is MNHEY and CDR2 is SMNVEV in the germline V gene (reference sequence). V lost 3 bases, J lost 10 bases, and 25 bases lay in between.

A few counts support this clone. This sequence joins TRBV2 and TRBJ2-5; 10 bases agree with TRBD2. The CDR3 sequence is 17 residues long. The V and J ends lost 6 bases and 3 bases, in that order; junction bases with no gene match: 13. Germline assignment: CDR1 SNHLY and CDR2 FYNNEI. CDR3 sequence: CASRPGGSGGAEETQYF. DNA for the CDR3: TGTGCCAGCAGGCCCGGGGGAAGCGGGGGGGCAGAAGAGACCCAGTACTTC.

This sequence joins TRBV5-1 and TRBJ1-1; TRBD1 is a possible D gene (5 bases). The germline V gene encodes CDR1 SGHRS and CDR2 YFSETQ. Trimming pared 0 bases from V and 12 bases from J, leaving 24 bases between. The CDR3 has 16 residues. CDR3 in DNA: TGCGCCAGCAGCTTGGCCCAAGCGACAGCTAGGCGGGGAACTTTCTTT. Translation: CASSLAQATARRGTFF.

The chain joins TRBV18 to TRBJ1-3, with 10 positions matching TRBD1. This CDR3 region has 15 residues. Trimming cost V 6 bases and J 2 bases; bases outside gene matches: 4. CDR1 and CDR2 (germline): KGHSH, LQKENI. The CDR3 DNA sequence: TGTGCCAGCTCTCCCGGACAGGGGGCTGGAAACACCATATATTTT. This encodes CASSPGQGAGNTIYF.

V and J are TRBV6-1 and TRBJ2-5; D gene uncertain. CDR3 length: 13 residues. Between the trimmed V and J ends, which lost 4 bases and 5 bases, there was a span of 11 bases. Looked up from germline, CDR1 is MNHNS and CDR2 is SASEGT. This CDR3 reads CASSVASRETQYF. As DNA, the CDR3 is TGTGCCAGCAGTGTAGCTAGTCGGGAGACCCAGTACTTC.

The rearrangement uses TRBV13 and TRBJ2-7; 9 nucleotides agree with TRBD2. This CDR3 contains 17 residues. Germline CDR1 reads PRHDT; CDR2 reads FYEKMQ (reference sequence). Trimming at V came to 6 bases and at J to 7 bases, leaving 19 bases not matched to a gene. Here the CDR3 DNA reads TGTGCCAGCAGTTCGAAAGCGGGGGGTGTTTTAGCGCGTGAGCAGTACTTC. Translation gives CASSSKAGGVLAREQYF.

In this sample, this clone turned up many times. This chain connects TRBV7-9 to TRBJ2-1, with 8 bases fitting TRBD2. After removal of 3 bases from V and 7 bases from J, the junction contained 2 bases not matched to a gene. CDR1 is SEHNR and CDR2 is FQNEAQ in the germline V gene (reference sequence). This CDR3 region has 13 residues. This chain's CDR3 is CASSFGLANEQFF. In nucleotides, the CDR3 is TGTGCCAGCAGCTTCGGACTAGCTAATGAGCAGTTCTTC.

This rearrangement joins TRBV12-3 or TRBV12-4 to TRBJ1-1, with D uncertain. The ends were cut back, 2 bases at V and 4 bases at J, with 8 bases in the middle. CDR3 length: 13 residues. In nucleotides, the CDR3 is TGTGCCAGCAGTTTACAGCGGGTCACTGAAGCTTTCTTT. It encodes CASSLQRVTEAFF.

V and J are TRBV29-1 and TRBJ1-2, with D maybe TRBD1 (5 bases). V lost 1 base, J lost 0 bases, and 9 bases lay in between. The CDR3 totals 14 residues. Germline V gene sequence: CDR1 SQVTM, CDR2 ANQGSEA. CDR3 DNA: TGCAGCGTTGAAGCCCAGGGCCCTAACTATGGCTACACCTTC. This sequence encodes CSVEAQGPNYGYTF.

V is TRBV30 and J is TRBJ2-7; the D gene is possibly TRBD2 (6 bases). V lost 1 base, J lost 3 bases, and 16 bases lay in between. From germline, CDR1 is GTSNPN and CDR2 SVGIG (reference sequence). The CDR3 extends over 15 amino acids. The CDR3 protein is CAWSDFGGSIYEQYF. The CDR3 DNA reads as TGTGCCTGGAGTGATTTCGGAGGGTCCATCTACGAGCAGTACTTC.

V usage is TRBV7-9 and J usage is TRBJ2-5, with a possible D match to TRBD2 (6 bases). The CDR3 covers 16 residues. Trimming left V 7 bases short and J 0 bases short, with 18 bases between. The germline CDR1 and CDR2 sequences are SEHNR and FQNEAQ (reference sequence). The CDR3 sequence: CASTNPVGGNQETQYF. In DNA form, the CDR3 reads TGTGCCAGCACCAATCCAGTAGGAGGGAACCAAGAGACCCAGTACTTC.